These 15 T cell receptor beta chains were all obtained from the same sample, sequenced in a study of PD-L1 blockade in urothelial cancer. The time point was: pretreatment peripheral blood. Measured with immunoSEQ multiplex PCR; TCRdb has only the in-frame clones, and not every one. This sample has around 130,000 clones, with approximately 84% found just once. Sequencing used PBMCs, obtained around atezolizumab (anti-PD-L1) treatment. The receptor source for this set is a man aged 45-65 years with urothelial cancer.

The chain recombines TRBV5-1 with TRBJ2-1; D perhaps matches TRBD2 (5 bases). The V end lost 10 bases, the J end lost 2 bases, and 16 bases lay between the germline ends. This CDR3 has 14 residues. Germline CDR1 reads SGHRS; CDR2 reads YFSETQ. The CDR3: CACNVAGTYNEQFF. The DNA of the CDR3 is TGCGCCTGCAACGTGGCGGGCACCTACAATGAGCAGTTCTTC.

This chain links TRBV7-2 with TRBJ2-2; TRBD1 aligns across 7 bases. Germline CDR1 is SGHTA and CDR2 is FQGNSA. J was trimmed by 8 bases and V by 5 bases; bases with no gene match: 2. CDR3 length: 12 amino acids. In DNA form, the CDR3 reads TGTGCCAGCAGCCAGGGGGTAGGGGAGCTGTTTTTT. It translates to CASSQGVGELFF.

The chain employs TRBV5-1 and TRBJ1-4; D gene unclear. V was cut by 1 base and J by 3 bases, with 7 bases left in between. Germline CDR1 SGHRS, CDR2 YFSETQ. CDR3 size: 14 residues. CDR3 protein: CASSLWQSNEKLFF. In DNA, the CDR3 is TGCGCCAGCAGCTTGTGGCAGTCTAATGAAAAACTGTTTTTT.

The chain combines TRBV14 with TRBJ2-1; unclear D gene. CDR3 length equals 14 residues. CDR1 SGHDN and CDR2 FVKESK come from the germline V gene. Deletions cut 1 base from V and 4 bases from J, with 8 bases between. This CDR3 is CASSQVNRYNEQFF. CDR3 coding DNA: TGTGCCAGCAGCCAAGTTAATAGATACAATGAGCAGTTCTTC.

The chain carries TRBV7-9 and TRBJ2-5; 11 bases match TRBD1. CDR3 size: 16 residues. The ends lost 4 bases at V and 0 bases at J; junction bases unmatched: 4. Germline CDR1 and CDR2: SEHNR and FQNEAQ (reference sequence). This chain's CDR3 is CASSSGQGGYQETQYF. CDR3 in DNA: TGTGCCAGCAGCTCGGGACAGGGGGGCTACCAAGAGACCCAGTACTTC.

The genes are TRBV7-9 and TRBJ2-4; 9 bases line up with TRBD1. Per germline, CDR1 SEHNR and CDR2 FQNEAQ (reference sequence). The CDR3 covers 17 residues. Unmatched junction bases numbered 5, after V lost 2 bases and J lost 0 bases. The CDR3 coding sequence is TGTGCCAGCAGCTTAATGGGACAGGGCTTAGCCAAAAACATTCAGTACTTC. As protein: CASSLMGQGLAKNIQYF.

V and J are TRBV4-1 and TRBJ2-5; 11 bases map to TRBD1. Germline V lookup: CDR1 MGHRA, CDR2 YSYEKL. V lost 1 base, J lost 5 bases, and 3 bases stayed unmatched. The CDR3 consists of 15 residues. CDR3 in amino acids: CASSQGTGGRETQYF. The DNA of the CDR3 is TGCGCCAGCAGCCAAGGGACAGGGGGCCGGGAGACCCAGTACTTC.

This rearrangement joins TRBV5-8 to TRBJ2-5; weak D call: TRBD2 (7 bases). CDR1 and CDR2 from the germline V gene are SGHTS and YDEGEE. This CDR3 has 12 residues. Between the trimmed V and J ends, which lost 5 bases and 5 bases, there was a span of 10 bases. CDR3 bases: TGTGCCAGCAGACGGGGGGCGGAGACCCAGTACTTC. Amino acids: CASRRGAETQYF.

V usage is TRBV28 and J usage is TRBJ1-5; D not certain. CDR1 is MDHEN, CDR2 SYDVKM, per germline. V was cut by 7 bases and J by 7 bases, with 23 bases left in between. CDR3 length: 16 amino acids. CDR3 nucleotide sequence: TGTGCCAGCAAAGTCAATGATATGAGGGCAGGACAGCCCCAGCATTTT. Amino acids: CASKVNDMRAGQPQHF.

The chain carries TRBV11-3 and TRBJ2-2, with 7 bases that match TRBD2. CDR3 size: 15 residues. The germline V gene encodes CDR1 SGHNT and CDR2 YENEEA. With V trimmed by 3 bases and J by 5 bases, 6 bases remained unmatched. DNA of the CDR3: TGTGCCAGCAGCTTGGGCGGGAGTAGTACCGGGGAGCTGTTTTTT. This translates into CASSLGGSSTGELFF.

The chain is built from TRBV10-3 and TRBJ2-3; D not certain. Germline V gives CDR1 ENHRY, CDR2 SYGVKD. The germline V and J ends were trimmed by 7 bases and 6 bases, with 20 bases remaining between them. The CDR3 sequence is 15 residues long. CDR3 sequence: CAIKMRPQTSDTQYF. CDR3 DNA: TGTGCCATCAAAATGAGGCCACAAACCTCCGATACGCAGTATTTT.

This clone was detected once. V is TRBV10-3 and J is TRBJ2-2; maybe TRBD1 (6 bases). The V gene lost 6 bases and the J gene lost 2 bases, with 10 bases spanning the gap. This CDR3 has 14 residues. From germline, CDR1 is ENHRY and CDR2 SYGVKD. The CDR3 DNA is TGTGCCATCAGAGGACAGACAAACACCGGGGAGCTGTTTTTT. This codes for CAIRGQTNTGELFF.

The chain employs TRBV6-5 and TRBJ1-2; D is possibly TRBD1 (6 bases). The V gene's germline CDR1 is MNHEY and CDR2 SVGAGI. V was cut by 6 bases and J by 2 bases, with 13 bases left in between. CDR3 length equals 14 residues. The CDR3 bases are TGTGCCAGCAGCCCGAGGACAGAAAACTATGGCTACACCTTC. This codes for CASSPRTENYGYTF.

The chain uses TRBV6-6 and TRBJ2-5, with D possibly matching TRBD2 (5 bases). V lost 1 base, J lost 5 bases, and 8 bases lay in between. This CDR3 is built from 13 residues. Germline V gene sequence: CDR1 MNHNY, CDR2 SVGAGI (reference sequence). This chain's CDR3 is CASSYFAGETQYF. The CDR3 DNA reads as TGTGCCAGCAGTTACTTTGCGGGCGAGACCCAGTACTTC.

This clone came up a few times. V and J are TRBV28 and TRBJ1-1, with TRBD1 as a possible D gene (5 bases). The germline V gene has CDR1 MDHEN and CDR2 SYDVKM. The CDR3 sequence is 12 residues long. V was trimmed by 4 bases and J by 10 bases, leaving 13 bases between them. CDR3 coding DNA: TGTGCCAGCAGTTCCTCGACAGAAGCAGCTTTCTTT. Protein: CASSSSTEAAFF.